The sequence of this T cell receptor (beta chain) was determined in a study of blood T cell repertoires in COVID-19 (dated by TCRdb to the early 2020s). About the full investigation: The collaborator samples originated in the United States, Italy and Spain and spanned the acute and convalescent phases of COVID-19. Sample metadata almost always included a de-identified subject ID, COVID-19 status, age in years and sex. The material from the prospective study consisted of cDNA or gDNA derived from T cells, B-cell-depleted T cells, or PBMCs. The dataset comprised deeply sampled blood TCRbeta repertoires from subjects exposed to, actively infected with, or recovered from COVID-19. The samples were drawn from the first 160 participants of the ongoing ImmuneRACE study and from 1,254 subjects provided by 6 global collaborators. Where HLA class I and class II types were available, the types were taken from metadata supplied by the sample provider, not from assay-based typing. A freely available public database, intended as a resource for researchers studying the immune response to SARS-CoV-2, is where the repertoires were released.

Trimming takes 5 bases off V and 4 bases off J; junction bases not matched to a gene: 7. CDR1 SNHLY and CDR2 FYNNEI were looked up in the germline V gene. Including the terminal cysteine and phenylalanine, the CDR3 comprises 15 residues. Just the 45-base CDR3 DNA is kept, in frame starting at base 1. The immunoSEQ Assay, a bias-controlled multiplex PCR, was used to amplify TCRbeta CDR3 regions from genomic DNA. The source study handled its data this way. Within the assay, amplification of reference gene primers was used to estimate how many nucleated cells each sample contained. Sequence reads were collapsed and filtered to measure the absolute abundance of every unique TCRbeta CDR3 rearrangement. For each sample, productive Simpson clonality was calculated as the square root of Simpson's diversity index across productive rearrangements. TCRdb holds this immuneACCESS table with in-frame rearrangements only. Some clones are missing; in checked studies, unresolved V genes explain under half, and the rest has no known cause. The V and J calls and clone size come from that table; D and trimming were worked out from the DNA. The sample table holds about 250,000 clones, of which around 83% were seen once. 5% to 8% of the sample is held by the ten biggest clonotypes.

Participants in the prospective study were enrolled through a virtual design, were aged about 18 to 100 years, and lived in 24 United States geographic areas. Cohort assignment in the prospective study relied on participant-reported clinical history from a screening survey and a study questionnaire. A participant counted as exposed if, within 2 weeks of entering the study, that participant had been in contact with someone who had a PCR-confirmed or clinician-diagnosed COVID-19 case. Each participant in the prospective study had whole blood, serum and a nasopharyngeal or oropharyngeal swab collected by mobile phlebotomists. Additional blood draws and questionnaires over an approximately two-month period could optionally be provided by prospective study participants. Prospective study blood samples were shipped either frozen or at room temperature before DNA extraction. Worth noting for this clone: What antigen it recognizes has not been identified. No much larger clonotype is one base removed from it; base qualities were not supplied.

The paper as a whole reports these results and caveats: Clinical and demographic metadata were provided uncurated, with the amount varying by source and participant.

The sequence is built from TRBV2 and TRBJ1-4, and 7 junctional nucleotides match TRBD1. Sequenced material: PBMCs or T cells enriched from blood (not recorded which). This TCR was recovered from a woman aged 50 to 60 who had been exposed to COVID-19. The CDR3 reads CASSTQGPRNEKLFF. The nucleotide sequence reads as follows: TGTGCCAGCAGTACACAGGGGCCACGTAATGAAAAACTGTTTTTT. Outside the CDR3, residues come from the reference TRBV2 and TRBJ1-4 proteins, so the full variable domain is: EPEVTQTPSHQVTQMGQEVILRCVPISNHLYFYWYRQILGQKVEFLVSFYNNEISEKSEIFDDQFSVERPDGSNFTLKIRSTKLEDSAMYFCASSTQGPRNEKLFFGSGTQLSVL.